The 12 T cell receptor beta chains in this list originate from one sample, sequenced in a study of cytomegalovirus exposure and HLA in healthy donors. Data came from immunoSEQ multiplex PCR; TCRdb stores just in-frame clones and leaves some out. Here the sample spans under 400,000 clones, roughly 89% being singletons. The specimen sequenced was PBMCs. These receptors were collected from a woman aged 18-30 years in good health and CMV-seronegative.

The rearrangement uses TRBV2 and TRBJ2-1; 7 bases line up with TRBD1. Unmatched junction bases numbered 12, after V lost 1 base and J lost 0 bases. CDR1 and CDR2 from the germline V gene are SNHLY and FYNNEI. The CDR3 spans 19 residues. This chain's CDR3 is CASSEGKPGGWDSYNEQFF. As DNA, the CDR3 is TGTGCCAGCAGTGAAGGCAAGCCAGGGGGTTGGGACTCCTACAATGAGCAGTTCTTC.

J is TRBJ1-1 and V is TRBV6-5, with 8 bases that match TRBD1. Germline CDR1 and CDR2: MNHEY and SVGAGI. CDR3 length: 14 amino acids. The V gene end was trimmed by 6 bases and the J gene end by 5 bases; junction bases not matched to a gene: 8. Here the CDR3 reads CASRGQGKRTEAFF. In nucleotides, the CDR3 is TGTGCCAGCAGAGGACAGGGAAAGAGGACTGAAGCTTTCTTT.

The table lists this clone with a count of one. The J gene is TRBJ1-2, the V gene TRBV28, with D maybe TRBD1 (6 bases). Germline CDR1 reads MDHEN; CDR2 reads SYDVKM. The CDR3 contains 14 residues. The germline V and J ends were trimmed by 3 bases and 3 bases, with 11 bases remaining between them. This CDR3 is CASSLKGVYYGYTF. In DNA, the CDR3 is TGTGCCAGCAGTTTGAAGGGGGTCTACTATGGCTACACCTTC.

The rearrangement links TRBV7-3 to TRBJ2-3; the match to TRBD2 covers 14 bases. Looked up from germline, CDR1 is SGHTA and CDR2 is FQGTGA. The CDR3 contains 17 residues. Unmatched junction bases numbered 9, after V lost 5 bases and J lost 5 bases. The CDR3 sequence is CASSLRLAGGPEDTQYF. The CDR3 DNA follows: TGTGCCAGCAGCCTCAGACTAGCGGGAGGGCCGGAAGATACGCAGTATTTT.

The chain joins TRBV27 to TRBJ1-2, with D possibly TRBD1 on 6 matching bases. Trimming took off 5 bases at V and 4 bases at J, with 23 bases between the two ends. Germline assignment: CDR1 MNHEY and CDR2 SMNVEV (reference sequence). The CDR3 contains 17 residues. CDR3 sequence reads: CASSDRRGGTTFYGYTF. CDR3 nucleotide sequence: TGTGCCAGCAGTGACCGCCGAGGGGGTACAACTTTCTATGGCTACACCTTC.

J is TRBJ2-2 and V is TRBV2; D is possibly TRBD2 (5 bases). Germline CDR1 is SNHLY and CDR2 is FYNNEI. The CDR3 has 13 residues. The germline V and J ends were trimmed by 3 bases and 6 bases, with 8 bases remaining between them. DNA of the CDR3: TGTGCCAGCAGTGACGGGATCGCCGGGGAGCTGTTTTTT. Encoded protein: CASSDGIAGELFF. Full variable domain (missing parts from reference TRBV2 and TRBJ2-2): EPEVTQTPSHQVTQMGQEVILRCVPISNHLYFYWYRQILGQKVEFLVSFYNNEISEKSEIFDDQFSVERPDGSNFTLKIRSTKLEDSAMYFCASSDGIAGELFFGEGSRLTVL.

This chain joins TRBV5-1 and TRBJ1-2; D is ambiguous. Germline V gene sequence: CDR1 SGHRS, CDR2 YFSETQ. V was pared by 0 bases and J by 4 bases, with 16 bases between. The CDR3 runs to 16 residues. CDR3 DNA sequence: TGCGCCAGCAGCTTGGGAGTTTCGGAACGGGGCTATGGCTACACCTTC. Translated, it gives CASSLGVSERGYGYTF.

This clone showed up just once. V usage is TRBV19 and J usage is TRBJ2-7, with a tentative D call TRBD1 (6 bases). The V end lost 0 bases, the J end lost 4 bases, and 10 bases lay between the germline ends. The CDR3 length is 14 residues. Germline loops: CDR1 LNHDA, CDR2 SQIVND (reference sequence). The CDR3 nucleotides read TGTGCCAGTAGTATAGACAGGGGCGATTACGAGCAGTACTTC. Translating it yields CASSIDRGDYEQYF.

The chain couples TRBV2 to TRBJ2-5; maybe TRBD1 (5 bases). The CDR3 is made up of 16 amino acids. CDR1 and CDR2 (germline): SNHLY, FYNNEI. Trimming stripped 1 base from V and 1 base from J, with 13 bases between. The CDR3 sequence is CASSEGGPGPQETQYF. CDR3 nucleotides: TGTGCCAGCAGTGAAGGGGGCCCCGGGCCCCAAGAGACCCAGTACTTC.

This clone occurred a few times. The chain joins TRBV30 to TRBJ1-6; no clear D. CDR1 is GTSNPN and CDR2 is SVGIG in the germline V gene (reference sequence). Between the trimmed V and J ends, which lost 2 bases and 13 bases, there was a span of 9 bases. The CDR3 contains 11 residues. CDR3 nucleotide sequence: TGTGCCTGGAGTACCCCCGGTCCCCTCCACTTT. Translated, it gives CAWSTPGPLHF.

This clone was seen a handful of times. J is TRBJ2-7 and V is TRBV27, with a tentative D call TRBD1 (6 bases). V shed 5 bases and J shed 3 bases, with 14 bases lying between them. The CDR3 extends over 14 amino acids. CDR1 is MNHEY and CDR2 is SMNVEV in the germline V gene (reference sequence). The CDR3 nucleotides read TGTGCCAGCAGTCTACAGGGTTGGGGCTACGAGCAGTACTTC. It codes for CASSLQGWGYEQYF.

This clone turned up a few times. The chain is built from TRBV10-3 and TRBJ2-1, with 9 bases fitting TRBD1. V dropped 3 bases and J dropped 4; count of bases not matched to a gene: 7. The germline gives CDR1 ENHRY, CDR2 SYGVKD. This CDR3 contains 16 residues. CDR3 sequence: CAISDPTGTGYNEQFF. The CDR3 DNA reads as TGTGCCATCAGTGACCCGACCGGGACAGGGTACAATGAGCAGTTCTTC.